A selection of T cell receptor beta chains follows, all from one sample in a study of CD8 T cells in Susac syndrome. MiXCR was run by TCRdb on the immunoSEQ multiplex PCR reads, yielding one entry per CDR3 protein. The repertoire holds roughly 300,000 distinct CDR3 sequences, 85% seen once, with approximately 0.12% in the top ten. Sample: CD8+ T cells from PBMCs. These receptors all stem from a human donor with multiple sclerosis. Both conserved end residues are part of each CDR3. The D gene is left open where the match is weak. Clone size appears in some rows only: once, few, many, or a class for an expanded clone.

NA	TRBV27	NA	TRBJ2-1	TGTGCCAGCCAGAGTGGCGGATCCTACAATGAGCAGTTCTTC	CASQSGGSYNEQFF
NA	TRBV3-1	TRBD2	TRBJ2-1	TGTGCCAGCAGCCAACGTATCCGCGGGAGTCACAATGAGCAGTTCTTC	CASSQRIRGSHNEQFF
NA	TRBV4-1	TRBD1	TRBJ1-6	TGCGCCAGCAGCCAAGAAGAGACAGGGGGAAATTCACCCCTCCACTTT	CASSQEETGGNSPLHF
NA	TRBV20-1	NA	TRBJ2-4	TGCAGTGCTAGAGATCTCCCCCGAGGGGGGATAAAAAACATTCAGTACTTC	CSARDLPRGGIKNIQYF
NA	TRBV9	NA	TRBJ2-1	TGTGCCAGCAGCTCTAGACTAGTCAATGAGCAGTTCTTC	CASSSRLVNEQFF
NA	TRBV20-1	NA	TRBJ1-1	TGCAGTGCTAGAGCGCAGAGGATGAACACTGAAGCTTTCTTT	CSARAQRMNTEAFF
NA	TRBV12-3/TRBV12-4	NA	TRBJ2-1	TGTGCCAGCACCCCAGTCCCGTGGTATGAGCAGTTCTTC	CASTPVPWYEQFF
NA	TRBV25-1	TRBD2	TRBJ2-7	TGTGCCAGCAGTGGCGGGAGGCCCGGATACGAGCAGTACTTC	CASSGGRPGYEQYF
NA	TRBV28	TRBD2	TRBJ2-1	TGTGCCAGCAGTTTTAGAGGGAGGGCCGTCTACAATGAGCAGTTCTTC	CASSFRGRAVYNEQFF
NA	TRBV5-5	TRBD1	TRBJ2-5	TGTGCCAGCAGCTTGACAGGGGGCCCCAAGGAGACCCAGTACTTC	CASSLTGGPKETQYF
few	TRBV27	NA	TRBJ2-1	TGTGCCAGCAGTTTAGGCCAGCACAATGAGCAGTTCTTC	CASSLGQHNEQFF
NA	TRBV10-3	TRBD1	TRBJ2-2	TGTGCCATCAGTGAACAGGGGTCCACCGGGGAGCTGTTTTTT	CAISEQGSTGELFF
once	TRBV7-6	TRBD2	TRBJ2-7	TGTGCCAGCAGCCCTCCCTTAGCGGGAGACATATACGAGCAGTACTTC	CASSPPLAGDIYEQYF
NA	TRBV20-1	NA	TRBJ2-5	TGCAGTGCCCGGACGGTGGAGCGTCAGGAGACCCAGTACTTC	CSARTVERQETQYF
NA	TRBV6-2/TRBV6-3	TRBD2	TRBJ2-2	TGTGCCAGCAAGGATCAACCCGGCGGGAGAGATAACACCGGGGAGCTGTTTTTT	CASKDQPGGRDNTGELFF
NA	TRBV7-8	TRBD1	TRBJ2-4	TGTGCCAGCAGCTTAGAGGGACAGGCGTATGTAGCCAAAAACATTCAGTACTTC	CASSLEGQAYVAKNIQYF
NA	TRBV7-9	TRBD1	TRBJ1-5	TGTGCCAGCAGCCCCCAGGGGGACAATCAGCCCCAGCATTTT	CASSPQGDNQPQHF
NA	TRBV24-1	NA	TRBJ2-7	TGTGCCACCAGTGATGTATCGGACAACTCATACGAGCAGTACTTC	CATSDVSDNSYEQYF
NA	TRBV5-6	TRBD2	TRBJ2-1	TGTGCCAGCAGCTTGGGTACCGGGACTATTCGTGAGCAGTTCTTC	CASSLGTGTIREQFF
NA	TRBV9	TRBD1	TRBJ2-5	TGTGCCAGCAGCTTCCCGAGGGACAGGGGAAGGGGGACCCAGTACTTC	CASSFPRDRGRGTQYF
NA	TRBV5-4	NA	TRBJ2-1	TGTGCCAGCAGCTTGGCCGAGTACCCCTCCTACAATGAGCAGTTCTTC	CASSLAEYPSYNEQFF
NA	TRBV7-9	NA	TRBJ1-5	TGTGCCAGCAGCCTTACGAACAGGGACCCCCAGCATTTT	CASSLTNRDPQHF
NA	TRBV20-1	NA	TRBJ2-7	TGCAGTGCTAGAGATCAGTCAGCAGCCCTCGAGCAGTACTTC	CSARDQSAALEQYF
NA	TRBV5-6	NA	TRBJ1-2	TGTGCCAGCAGTTTCCCACAGGCAAACTATGGCTACACCTTC	CASSFPQANYGYTF
NA	TRBV12-5	NA	TRBJ2-7	TGTGCTAGTGGTTCCCCAAACCATCTTTCTAGTGACGAGCAGTACTTC	CASGSPNHLSSDEQYF
NA	TRBV7-3	NA	TRBJ2-7	TGTGCCAGCAGCTTAAAAGGGGAACACGAGCAGTACTTC	CASSLKGEHEQYF
NA	TRBV9	NA	TRBJ1-2	TGTGCCAGCAGCGTAGGGAGGGACGACCTTAACTATGGCTACACCTTC	CASSVGRDDLNYGYTF
NA	TRBV3-1	NA	TRBJ1-2	TGTGCCAGCAGCCAAGAACCAAAGCGAGACTACACCTTC	CASSQEPKRDYTF
NA	TRBV27	NA	TRBJ1-5	TGTGCCAGCAGGGTCGGGTACGGACAGCCCCAGCATTTT	CASRVGYGQPQHF
NA	TRBV4-1	NA	TRBJ2-3	TGCGCCAGCAGCCTCCCACCGGCTAGCGGCACAGATACGCAGTATTTT	CASSLPPASGTDTQYF
NA	TRBV20-1	NA	TRBJ1-6	TGCAGTGCTACCGACACGAAAAGCTCCTATAATTCACCCCTCCACTTT	CSATDTKSSYNSPLHF
NA	TRBV28	NA	TRBJ2-1	TGTGCCAGCAGTTTCCCCGCTACCGGACGGGTAGAGCAGTTCTTC	CASSFPATGRVEQFF
NA	TRBV27	NA	TRBJ2-7	TGTGCCAGCAGCCCCGGTCGTCGAGACGGCGAGCAGTACTTC	CASSPGRRDGEQYF
NA	TRBV5-6	NA	TRBJ2-5	TGTGCCAGCAGCCTCCCCGGCGCCGGGGGCGTAGGAGAGACCCAGTACTTC	CASSLPGAGGVGETQYF
NA	TRBV19	NA	TRBJ1-4	TGTGCCAGTAGTATTCCCCGGGGCGGGGTTGAAAAACTGTTTTTT	CASSIPRGGVEKLFF
NA	TRBV15	NA	TRBJ1-2	TGTGCCACCAGCAGAGATTACCGGAGGGATCTGTTGGATGGCTACACCTTC	CATSRDYRRDLLDGYTF
NA	TRBV27	NA	TRBJ2-7	TGTGCCAGCAGTTTATCGCAAGCGTTTGAGCAGTACTTC	CASSLSQAFEQYF
NA	TRBV12-3/TRBV12-4	NA	TRBJ2-7	TGTGCCAGCACGGGGACGGGAAGGCGGTACGAGCAGTACTTC	CASTGTGRRYEQYF
NA	TRBV6-5	TRBD2	TRBJ2-3	TGTGCCAGCAGTTACTTGGAGACTAGCTTGGCGGATACGCAGTATTTT	CASSYLETSLADTQYF
NA	TRBV7-9	NA	TRBJ2-1	TGTGCCAGCAGCTTATTAATTGGGGAGCAGTTCTTC	CASSLLIGEQFF
NA	TRBV5-8	NA	TRBJ1-5	TGTGCCAGCACCCTTGGGGGATATAGCAATCAGCCCCAGCATTTT	CASTLGGYSNQPQHF
NA	TRBV27	TRBD1	TRBJ2-7	TGTGCCAGCAATCGTGTGGGGACAGGGAGTATTGACGAGCAGTACTTC	CASNRVGTGSIDEQYF
NA	TRBV4-2	TRBD2	TRBJ2-1	TGTGCCAGCAGAGCGGAGGGGCGGGAGTGGGGTATTTACAATGAGCAGTTCTTC	CASRAEGREWGIYNEQFF
NA	TRBV7-3	TRBD1	TRBJ1-6	TGTGCCAGCGCTGCCGGACAGGGTTGGAATTCACCCCTCCACTTT	CASAAGQGWNSPLHF
NA	TRBV13	TRBD2	TRBJ2-1	TGTGCCAGCAGCATCACGGGACTAGGAGGGAGTAGTGAGCAGTTCTTC	CASSITGLGGSSEQFF
NA	TRBV4-2	NA	TRBJ2-7	TGTGCCAGCAGCCAGGCGGAGGGGGGGGCGTACGAGCAGTACTTC	CASSQAEGGAYEQYF
NA	TRBV5-1	NA	TRBJ2-7	TGCGCCAGCAGCTTGCGCGGGACCGTAACCTACGAGCAGTACTTC	CASSLRGTVTYEQYF
NA	TRBV12-3/TRBV12-4	NA	TRBJ1-1	TGTGCCAGCACCCCGTTGGTCAGTGTCACGAACACTGAAGCTTTCTTT	CASTPLVSVTNTEAFF
NA	TRBV15	TRBD1	TRBJ1-5	TGTGCCACCAGTCCCGACAGGGGGCGAAATCAGCCCCAGCATTTT	CATSPDRGRNQPQHF
NA	TRBV24-1	NA	TRBJ2-7	TGTGCCACCAGTGATCTCCGGGACATCCTCTACGAGCAGTACTTC	CATSDLRDILYEQYF